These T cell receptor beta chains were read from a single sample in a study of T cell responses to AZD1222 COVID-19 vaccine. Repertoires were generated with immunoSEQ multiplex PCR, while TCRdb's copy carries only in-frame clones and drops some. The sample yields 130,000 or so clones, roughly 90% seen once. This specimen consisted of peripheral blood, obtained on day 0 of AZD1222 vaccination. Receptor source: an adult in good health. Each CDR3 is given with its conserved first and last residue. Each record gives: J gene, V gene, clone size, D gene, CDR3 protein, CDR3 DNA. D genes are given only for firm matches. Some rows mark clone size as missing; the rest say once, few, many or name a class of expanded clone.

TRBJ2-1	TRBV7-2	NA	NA	CASSWLSSYNEQFF	TGTGCCAGCAGCTGGTTGAGCTCCTACAATGAGCAGTTCTTC
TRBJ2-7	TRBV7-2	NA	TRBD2	CASSLASGWTSPYEQYF	TGTGCCAGCAGCTTAGCATCCGGCTGGACTAGCCCCTACGAGCAGTACTTC
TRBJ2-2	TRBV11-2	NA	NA	CASTNPPGELFF	TGTGCCAGCACCAACCCCCCCGGGGAGCTGTTTTTT
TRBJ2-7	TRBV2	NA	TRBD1	CASRAGTVYEQYF	TGTGCCAGCAGGGCCGGGACAGTCTACGAGCAGTACTTC
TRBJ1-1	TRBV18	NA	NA	CASSRLVGLNTEAFF	TGTGCCAGCTCACGGCTTGTTGGCTTGAACACTGAAGCTTTCTTT
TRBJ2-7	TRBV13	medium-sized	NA	CASSLGIATGEQYF	TGTGCCAGCAGCTTAGGGATCGCGACAGGCGAGCAGTACTTC
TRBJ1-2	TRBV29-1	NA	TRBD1	CSVGQGANYGYTF	TGCAGCGTTGGACAGGGGGCTAACTATGGCTACACCTTC
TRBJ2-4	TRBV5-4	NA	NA	CASSLNGQNIQYF	TGTGCCAGCAGCTTGAACGGGCAAAACATTCAGTACTTC
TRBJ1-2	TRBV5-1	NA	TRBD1	CASSSTTGTGVYGYTF	TGCGCCAGCAGCTCAACCACCGGGACAGGGGTCTATGGCTACACCTTC
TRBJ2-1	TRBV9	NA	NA	CASSVGYEQFF	TGTGCCAGCAGCGTAGGGTATGAGCAGTTCTTC
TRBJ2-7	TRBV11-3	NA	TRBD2	CASSPRGREGNSSSSYEQYF	TGTGCCAGCAGCCCCCGGGGGCGGGAGGGAAACTCTTCTAGCTCCTACGAGCAGTACTTC
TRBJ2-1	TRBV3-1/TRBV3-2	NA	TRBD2	CASSPTSGRVYNEQFF	TGTGCCAGCAGCCCGACTAGCGGGAGGGTTTACAATGAGCAGTTCTTC
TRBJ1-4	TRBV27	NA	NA	CASSLLARPHEKLFF	TGTGCCAGCAGTTTATTGGCCAGGCCCCATGAAAAACTGTTTTTT
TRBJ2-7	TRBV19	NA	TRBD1	CASSTGTGSSYEQYF	TGTGCCAGTAGTACCGGGACAGGGAGCTCCTACGAGCAGTACTTC
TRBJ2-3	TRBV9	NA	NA	CASSALRGPPTDTQYF	TGTGCCAGCAGCGCCCTCCGGGGGCCGCCCACAGATACGCAGTATTTT
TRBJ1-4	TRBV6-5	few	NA	CASSRKATNEKLFF	TGTGCCAGCAGCCGAAAAGCAACTAATGAAAAACTGTTTTTT
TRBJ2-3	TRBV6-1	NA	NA	CASSEGGYTDTQYF	TGTGCCAGCAGTGAGGGGGGATACACAGATACGCAGTATTTT
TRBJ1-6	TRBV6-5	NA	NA	CASSWGLQHNSPLHF	TGTGCCAGCAGCTGGGGACTCCAACATAATTCACCCCTCCACTTT
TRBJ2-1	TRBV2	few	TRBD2	CASSLLAPSSYNEQFF	TGTGCCAGCAGCCTACTAGCGCCGAGCTCCTACAATGAGCAGTTCTTC
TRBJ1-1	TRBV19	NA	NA	CASSIRQGNTEAFF	TGTGCCAGTAGTATTCGCCAGGGGAACACTGAAGCTTTCTTT
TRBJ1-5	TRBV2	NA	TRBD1	CASSVDRVGNQPQHF	TGTGCCAGCAGTGTAGACAGGGTTGGCAATCAGCCCCAGCATTTT
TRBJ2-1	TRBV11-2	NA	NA	CASSSQGREAYNEQFF	TGTGCCAGCAGCTCCCAGGGGCGGGAAGCCTACAATGAGCAGTTCTTC
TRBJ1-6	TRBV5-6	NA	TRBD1	CASSLATGGNSPLHF	TGTGCCAGCAGCTTGGCGACAGGGGGAAATTCACCCCTCCACTTT
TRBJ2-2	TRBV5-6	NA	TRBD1	CASSWGQGAHGELFF	TGTGCCAGCAGCTGGGGACAGGGGGCTCACGGGGAGCTGTTTTTT
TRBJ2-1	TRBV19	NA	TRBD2	CASSIVKGRGEQFF	TGTGCCAGTAGTATAGTTAAGGGGAGGGGTGAGCAGTTCTTC
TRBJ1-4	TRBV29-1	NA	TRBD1	CSAGQELGEKLFF	TGCAGCGCCGGACAGGAATTGGGTGAAAAACTGTTTTTT
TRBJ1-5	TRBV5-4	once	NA	CASSTGGDGNQPQHF	TGTGCCAGCAGCACGGGCGGGGATGGCAATCAGCCCCAGCATTTT
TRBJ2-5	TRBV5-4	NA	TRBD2	CASSPKRTSGGAWETQYF	TGTGCCAGCAGCCCGAAGAGGACTAGCGGGGGGGCCTGGGAGACCCAGTACTTC
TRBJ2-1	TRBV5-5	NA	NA	CASSLSGTEQFF	TGTGCCAGCAGCTTGTCCGGTACGGAGCAGTTCTTC
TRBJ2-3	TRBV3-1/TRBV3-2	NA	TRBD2	CASSQDSGTSTDTQYF	TGTGCCAGCAGCCAGGATAGCGGGACTAGCACAGATACGCAGTATTTT
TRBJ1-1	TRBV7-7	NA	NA	CASSLEVDTEAFF	TGTGCTAGCAGCTTAGAGGTCGACACTGAAGCTTTCTTT
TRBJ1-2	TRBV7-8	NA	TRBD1	CASSPYAGDGTGKYGYTF	TGTGCCAGCAGCCCTTACGCGGGGGACGGGACAGGGAAGTATGGCTACACCTTC
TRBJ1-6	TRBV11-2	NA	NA	CASSLGGSPLHF	TGTGCCAGCAGCTTAGGGGGCTCACCCCTCCACTTT
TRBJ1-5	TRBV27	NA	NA	CASSFAGKSNQPQHF	TGTGCCAGCAGTTTCGCCGGGAAAAGCAATCAGCCCCAGCATTTT
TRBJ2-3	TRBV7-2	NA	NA	CASSLVGTSTDTQYF	TGTGCCAGCAGCTTAGTGGGGACTAGCACAGATACGCAGTATTTT
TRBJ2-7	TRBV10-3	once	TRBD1	CAISESRTGDEQYF	TGTGCCATCAGTGAGTCGCGGACAGGGGACGAGCAGTACTTC
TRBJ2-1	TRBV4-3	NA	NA	CASSQEGVGEQFF	TGCGCCAGCAGCCAAGAGGGGGTTGGGGAGCAGTTCTTC
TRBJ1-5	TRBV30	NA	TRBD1	CAWSLTGSYNQPQHF	TGTGCCTGGAGTCTGACAGGGAGTTACAATCAGCCCCAGCATTTT
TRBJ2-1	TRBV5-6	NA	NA	CASSPLEAGFYNEQFF	TGTGCCAGCAGCCCCCTCGAGGCGGGTTTCTACAATGAGCAGTTCTTC
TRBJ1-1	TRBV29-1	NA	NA	CSVVGGNTEAFF	TGCAGCGTTGTAGGGGGGAACACTGAAGCTTTCTTT
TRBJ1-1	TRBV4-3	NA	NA	CASSQEPGSTEAFF	TGCGCCAGCAGCCAAGAGCCAGGATCCACTGAAGCTTTCTTT
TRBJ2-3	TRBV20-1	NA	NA	CSARRFNTQYF	TGCAGTGCTAGAAGGTTCAATACGCAGTATTTT